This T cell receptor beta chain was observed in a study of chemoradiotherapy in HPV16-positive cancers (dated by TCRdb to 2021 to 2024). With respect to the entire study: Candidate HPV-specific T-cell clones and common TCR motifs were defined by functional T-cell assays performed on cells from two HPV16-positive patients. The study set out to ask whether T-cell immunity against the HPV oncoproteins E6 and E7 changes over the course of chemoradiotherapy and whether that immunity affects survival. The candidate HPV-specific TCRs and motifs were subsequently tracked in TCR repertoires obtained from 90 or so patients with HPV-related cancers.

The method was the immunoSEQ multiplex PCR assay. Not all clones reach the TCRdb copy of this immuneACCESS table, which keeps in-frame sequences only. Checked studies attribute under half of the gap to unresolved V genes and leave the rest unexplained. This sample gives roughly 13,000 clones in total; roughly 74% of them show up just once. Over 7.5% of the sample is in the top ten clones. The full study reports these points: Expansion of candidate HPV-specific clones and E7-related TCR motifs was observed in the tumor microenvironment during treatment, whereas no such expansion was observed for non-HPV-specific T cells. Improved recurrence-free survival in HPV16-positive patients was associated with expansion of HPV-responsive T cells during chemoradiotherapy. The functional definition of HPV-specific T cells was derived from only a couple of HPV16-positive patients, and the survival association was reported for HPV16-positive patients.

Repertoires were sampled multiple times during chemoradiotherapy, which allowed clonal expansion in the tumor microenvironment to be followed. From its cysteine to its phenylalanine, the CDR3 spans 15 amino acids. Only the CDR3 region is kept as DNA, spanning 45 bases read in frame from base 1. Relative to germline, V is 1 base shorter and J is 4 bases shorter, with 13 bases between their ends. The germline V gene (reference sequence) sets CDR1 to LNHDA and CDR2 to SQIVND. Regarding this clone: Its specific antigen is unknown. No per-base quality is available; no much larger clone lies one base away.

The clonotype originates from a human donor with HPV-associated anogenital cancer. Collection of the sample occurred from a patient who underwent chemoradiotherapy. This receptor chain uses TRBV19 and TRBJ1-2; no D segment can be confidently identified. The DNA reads TGTGCCAGTAGTATAGTCGGAGGGTTCCGCTATGGCTACACCTTC. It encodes CASSIVGGFRYGYTF. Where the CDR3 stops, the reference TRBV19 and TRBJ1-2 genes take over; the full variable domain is DGGITQSPKYLFRKEGQNVTLSCEQNLNHDAMYWYRQDPGQGLRLIYYSQIVNDFQKGDIAEGYSVSREKKESFPLTVTSAQKNPTAFYLCASSIVGGFRYGYTFGSGTRLTVV.